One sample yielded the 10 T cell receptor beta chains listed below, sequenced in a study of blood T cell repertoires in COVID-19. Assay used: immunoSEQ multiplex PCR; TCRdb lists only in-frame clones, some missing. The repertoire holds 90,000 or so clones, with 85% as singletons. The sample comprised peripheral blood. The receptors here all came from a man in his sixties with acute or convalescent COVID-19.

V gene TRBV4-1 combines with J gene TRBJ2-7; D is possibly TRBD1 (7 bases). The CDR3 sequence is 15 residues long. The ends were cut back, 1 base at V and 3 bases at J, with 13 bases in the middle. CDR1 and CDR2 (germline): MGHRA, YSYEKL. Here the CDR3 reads CASSQVSGGYYEQYF. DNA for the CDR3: TGCGCCAGCAGCCAAGTCTCAGGGGGGTACTACGAGCAGTACTTC.

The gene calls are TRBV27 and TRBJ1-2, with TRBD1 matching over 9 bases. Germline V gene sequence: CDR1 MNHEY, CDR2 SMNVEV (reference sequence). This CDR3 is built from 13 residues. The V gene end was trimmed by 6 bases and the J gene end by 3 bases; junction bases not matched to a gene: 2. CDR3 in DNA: TGTGCCAGCAGCCGGACAGGGGACTATGGCTACACCTTC. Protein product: CASSRTGDYGYTF.

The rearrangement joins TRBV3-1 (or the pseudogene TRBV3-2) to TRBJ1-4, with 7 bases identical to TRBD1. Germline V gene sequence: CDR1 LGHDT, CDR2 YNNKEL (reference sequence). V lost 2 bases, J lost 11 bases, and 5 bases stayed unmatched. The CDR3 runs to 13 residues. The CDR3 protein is CASSQSTGAKLFF. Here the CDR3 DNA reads TGTGCCAGCAGCCAAAGTACAGGGGCGAAACTGTTTTTT.

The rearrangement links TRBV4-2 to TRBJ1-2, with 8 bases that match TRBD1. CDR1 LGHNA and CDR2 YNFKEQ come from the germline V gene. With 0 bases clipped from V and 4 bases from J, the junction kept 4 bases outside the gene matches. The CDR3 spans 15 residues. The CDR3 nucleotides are TGTGCCAGCAGCCAAGAACAGGGGGGGATCTATGGCTACACCTTC. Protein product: CASSQEQGGIYGYTF.

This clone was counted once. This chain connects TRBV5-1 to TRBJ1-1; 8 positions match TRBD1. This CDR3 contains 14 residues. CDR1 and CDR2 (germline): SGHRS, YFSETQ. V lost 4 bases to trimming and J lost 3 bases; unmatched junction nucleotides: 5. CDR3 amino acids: CASSLGQGHTEAFF. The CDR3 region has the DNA TGCGCCAGCAGCCTCGGACAGGGACACACTGAAGCTTTCTTT.

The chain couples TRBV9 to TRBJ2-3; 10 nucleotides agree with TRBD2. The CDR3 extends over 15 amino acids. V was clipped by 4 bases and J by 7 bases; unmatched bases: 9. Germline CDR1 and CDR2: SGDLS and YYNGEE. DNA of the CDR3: TGTGCCAGCAGCAAAGCCAGCGGGGGGGCCCATACGCAGTATTTT. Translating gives CASSKASGGAHTQYF. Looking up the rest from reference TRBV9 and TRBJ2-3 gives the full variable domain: DSGVTQTPKHLITATGQRVTLRCSPRSGDLSVYWYQQSLDQGLQFLIQYYNGEERAKGNILERFSAQQFPDLHSELNLSSLELGDSALYFCASSKASGGAHTQYFGPGTRLTVL.

The CDR3 is CASSIRASSYEQYF. CDR3 nucleotide sequence: TGTGCCAGTAGCATCAGGGCTAGCTCCTACGAGCAGTACTTC. The chain couples TRBV19 to TRBJ2-7; perhaps TRBD1 as D (5 bases). The CDR3 has 14 residues. Trimming left V 6 bases short and J 0 bases short, with 12 bases between. Germline values: CDR1 LNHDA, CDR2 SQIVND (reference sequence).

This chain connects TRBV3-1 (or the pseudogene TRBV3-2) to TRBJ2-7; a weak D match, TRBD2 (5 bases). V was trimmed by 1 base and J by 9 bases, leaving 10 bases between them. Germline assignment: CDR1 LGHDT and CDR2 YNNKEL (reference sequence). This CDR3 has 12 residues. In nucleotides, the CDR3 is TGTGCCAGCAGCCAAGGCCGGGATCGGCAGTACTTC. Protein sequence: CASSQGRDRQYF.

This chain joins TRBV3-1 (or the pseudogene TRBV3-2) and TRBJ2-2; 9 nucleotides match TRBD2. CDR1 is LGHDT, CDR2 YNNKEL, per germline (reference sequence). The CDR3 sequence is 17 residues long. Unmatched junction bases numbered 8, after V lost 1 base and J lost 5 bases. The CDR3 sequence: CASSQALGLAGTGELFF. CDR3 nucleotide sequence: TGTGCCAGCAGCCAAGCTCTAGGGCTAGCGGGGACCGGGGAGCTGTTTTTT.

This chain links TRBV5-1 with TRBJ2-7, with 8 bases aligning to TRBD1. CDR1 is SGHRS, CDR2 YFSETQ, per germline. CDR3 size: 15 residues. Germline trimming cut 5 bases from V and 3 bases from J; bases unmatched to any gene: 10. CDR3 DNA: TGCGCCAGCAGGAGAGGGACAGGCCTTTTCTACGAGCAGTACTTC. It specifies CASRRGTGLFYEQYF.